This TCR beta chain was sequenced in a study of blood T cell repertoires in COVID-19. Overall study context: Sites across the United States, Italy and Spain contributed samples from acute and convalescent COVID-19.

As processed by the authors: The authors estimated nucleated cell counts from reference gene primer amplification. The table came from immunoSEQ multiplex PCR; TCRdb's copy has only in-frame clones and leaves some out. For V, J and clone size, that table is used; D and trimming come from the DNA. The sample includes around 370,000 clones, roughly 89% of them seen just once. The CDR3 totals 13 residues. This clonotype was obtained from a woman aged 18-29 years who had recovered from COVID-19. Sequencing was performed on peripheral blood. V gene TRBV21-1 combines with J gene TRBJ1-5; the D call in the table, TRBD1, was not verified against the DNA. TRBV21-1 is shown as a pseudogene. This CDR3 is CASNNGAYQPQHF. Here the CDR3 DNA reads TGTGCCAGCAACAATGGGGCCTATCAGCCCCAGCATTTT.